This TCR beta chain was identified during a study of T-cell reconstitution after alpha-beta-depleted transplantation in children. In germline, CDR1 is SGHTA, CDR2 FQGNSA. Trimming removed 1 base at V and 13 bases at J, with 8 bases between. There are 12 residues in the CDR3. The authors prepared the TCRbeta library with unique molecular identifiers. TCRdb redid the calling of the PCR reads with MiXCR, one entry per CDR3 protein. The sample has 250,000 to 300,000 distinct CDR3 sequences, about a tenth seen once. This receptor was obtained from a human donor who donated a stem cell graft to a child with SCID. The V and J genes are TRBV7-2 and TRBJ1-6; D is unresolved. The sequenced sample was PBMCs from the stem cell graft donor, obtained from the stem cell graft. Written as DNA, the CDR3 is TGTGCCAGCAGCTTAGGAATCTGGCCCCTCCACTTT. Amino acid sequence: CASSLGIWPLHF.